Following are 5 T cell receptor beta chains from one sample sequenced in a study of blood T cells in healthy people across ages (dated by TCRdb to between 2015 and 2017). Libraries were made using 5' RACE. Sequencing took place on an Illumina HiSeq 2500. A second about 7 to 12 cycle PCR used a sample-barcoded 5' primer and a J-beta primer mix. TCRdb cleaned the public reads at Q25 with fastp, built clones with MiXCR and kept in-frame beta chains. Here each entry gathers all rows of one CDR3 protein and keeps the most common genes and DNA. This sample has some 670,000 distinct CDR3 sequences in its table, and 40% to 65% of those were observed once. Together, the top ten hold 13% of the sample. Sequenced sample: blood. The receptors originated from a woman of 80 years or more in good health.

The chain combines TRBV5-1 with TRBJ1-4; D unclear. Trimming stripped 1 base from V and 4 bases from J, with 8 bases between. Germline CDR1 and CDR2: SGHRS and YFSETQ. This CDR3 has 14 amino acids. Here the CDR3 DNA reads TGCGCCAGCAGCTTGAATTGGGTTAATGAAAAACTGTTTTTT. It encodes CASSLNWVNEKLFF.

This clonotype was detected many times. CDR3 loop: CSHIWGRNTEAFF. The CDR3 nucleotides are TGCAGCCATATATGGGGAAGGAACACTGAAGCTTTCTTT. This sequence joins TRBV29-1 and TRBJ1-1; D remains unclear. The CDR3 spans 13 residues. V shed 8 bases and J shed 1 base, with 14 bases lying between them. Germline CDR1 reads SQVTM; CDR2 reads ANQGSEA. Supplemented by reference TRBV29-1 and TRBJ1-1, the full variable domain reads SAVISQKPSRDICQRGTSLTIQCQVDSQVTMMFWYRQQPGQSLTLIATANQGSEATYESGFVIDKFPISRPNLTFSTLTVSNMSPEDSSIYLCSHIWGRNTEAFFGQGTRLTVV.

V and J are TRBV11-2 and TRBJ2-5; D not certain. V was trimmed by 1 base and J by 5 bases, leaving 11 bases between them. This CDR3 has 14 amino acids. The germline CDR1 and CDR2 sequences are SGHAT and FQNNGV. DNA for the CDR3: TGTGCCAGCAGCTTAGGTGGACCGTTGGAGACCCAGTACTTC. This translates into CASSLGGPLETQYF.

This clonotype has a handful of counts. The chain is built from TRBV25-1 and TRBJ2-1, with 7 bases matching TRBD2. The CDR3 is made up of 16 amino acids. CDR1 and CDR2 from the germline V gene are MGHDK and SYGVNS. V was pared by 5 bases and J by 1 base, with 8 bases of the junction left unmatched. The CDR3 DNA sequence: TGTGCCAGCAGTTCCTGGACTAGGAGATCCTACAATGAGCAGTTCTTC. Protein product: CASSSWTRRSYNEQFF.

The J gene is TRBJ2-7, the V gene TRBV29-1; D gene ambiguous. V was cut by 1 base and J by 3 bases, with 7 bases left in between. CDR3 size: 12 residues. Germline lookup yields CDR1 SQVTM and CDR2 ANQGSEA. CDR3 loop: CSVEASGYEQYF. The CDR3 DNA reads as TGCAGCGTTGAAGCCTCAGGCTACGAGCAGTACTTC.